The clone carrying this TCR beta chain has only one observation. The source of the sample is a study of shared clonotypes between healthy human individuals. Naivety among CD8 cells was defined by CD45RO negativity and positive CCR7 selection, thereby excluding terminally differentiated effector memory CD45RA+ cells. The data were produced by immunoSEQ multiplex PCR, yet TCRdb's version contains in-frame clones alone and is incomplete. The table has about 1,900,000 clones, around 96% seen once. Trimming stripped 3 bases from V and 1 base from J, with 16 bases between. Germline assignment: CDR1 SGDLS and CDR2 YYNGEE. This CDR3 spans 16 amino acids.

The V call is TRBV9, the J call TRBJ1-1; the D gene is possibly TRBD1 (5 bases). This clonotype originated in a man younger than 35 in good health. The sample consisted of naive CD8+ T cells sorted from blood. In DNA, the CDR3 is TGTGCCAGCAGCGATCTAACCGGGACGGCGAACACTGAAGCTTTCTTT. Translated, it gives CASSDLTGTANTEAFF.